This record looks at one TCR beta chain sequence and its context. Its ends do not fully match the called genes, so a read error is possible. The source of the sample is a study of CD4 and CD8 cells across lung adenocarcinoma regions. MiXCR, run by TCRdb on the PCR reads, gives a single entry per CDR3 protein. The table lists several thousand distinct CDR3 sequences, 56% of them singletons. This CDR3 has 13 amino acids. Germline CDR1 MGHDK, CDR2 SYGVNS. The clonotype comes from a female donor with lung adenocarcinoma. The CD4 and CD8 labels of this study may be unreliable. This chain joins TRBV25-1 and TRBJ2-3; D may be TRBD1 (6 bases). The material sequenced was CD4+ T cells from the center of a lung tumor. The DNA of the CDR3 is TGTGCCCGCAGGGGACGGGTCCAGGATACCCAGTATTTT. Translating gives CARRGRVQDTQYF.